This T cell receptor (beta chain) was sequenced for a study of CD8 T cells in ankylosing spondylitis. Losses at the gene ends were 0 bases for V and 2 bases for J; bases not matched to a gene: 6. From germline, CDR1 is SGHAT and CDR2 FQNNGV. CDR3 length: 17 amino acids. Using its own MiXCR run on the 5' RACE reads, TCRdb lists one record per CDR3 protein. This table holds about 240,000 distinct CDR3 sequences, 7.5% to 9% found once. The sequence derives from a male donor with ankylosing spondylitis or in good health (not recorded which). V gene TRBV11-2 combines with J gene TRBJ2-7; 11 nucleotides agree with TRBD2. The sample consisted of blood, either unsorted or a sorted T cell fraction (not recorded which). DNA for the CDR3: TGTGCCAGCAGCTTAGATCTAGCGGGGGGCCTTGCCTACGAGCAGTACTTC. Its protein product is CASSLDLAGGLAYEQYF. The full variable domain, its missing parts supplied by reference TRBV11-2 and TRBJ2-7, is EAGVAQSPRYKIIEKRQSVAFWCNPISGHATLYWYQQILGQGPKLLIQFQNNGVVDDSQLPKDRFSAERLKGVDSTLKIQPAKLEDSAVYLCASSLDLAGGLAYEQYFGPGTRLTVT.